This T cell receptor (beta chain) was identified during a study of CD4 T cells in relation to SARS-CoV-2 and coronaviruses. Whole-study context: The restricting HLA molecule for shared crossreactive spike epitopes was mapped. General study findings and limits: No donor gave both pre-pandemic and post-infection samples. No crossreactivity against non-spike viral proteins was tested here.

The CDR3 is 15 amino acids. V was clipped by 5 bases and J by 4 bases, with 14 bases between them. Per the germline V gene, CDR1 is SGHTA and CDR2 is FQGTGA. Notes on this clone: The antigen remains undetermined.

Uncultured naive and memory CD4+ T cells supplied DNA for deep TCR-beta sequencing. Repertoires were generated with immunoSEQ multiplex PCR, while TCRdb's copy carries only in-frame clones and drops some. The data show more than 50,000 clones, with roughly 90% seen just once and approximately 1.4% held by the top ten. Unexposed donor CD4+ T cells date from 2011-2018, before the COVID-19 pandemic. The sample taken for sequencing was memory CD4+ T cells from PBMCs. This chain uses TRBV7-3 with TRBJ2-2; a weak D match, TRBD1 (6 bases). This TCR was sampled from a human donor in good health. The CDR3 here is CASSQTGTLTGELFF. In nucleotides, the CDR3 is TGTGCCAGCAGCCAGACAGGAACCCTCACCGGGGAGCTGTTTTTT.